Sequencing of this T cell receptor beta chain was carried out in a study of OX40 agonist ivuxolimab in advanced cancers. Produced via immunoSEQ multiplex PCR; TCRdb's table is partial and in-frame only. The sample lists tens of thousands of clones, approximately 90% occurring once. Looked up from germline, CDR1 is SNHLY and CDR2 is FYNNEI. The length of the CDR3 is 15 residues. Trimming shortened V by 1 base and J by 1 base, and 9 bases separated the two germline ends. The rearrangement uses TRBV2 and TRBJ2-3, with TRBD2 as a possible D gene (5 bases). This TCR was sampled from an adult with an advanced solid tumor such as melanoma, head and neck, liver or kidney cancer. The sample consisted of CD4+ or CD8+ T cells sorted from blood, taken in a trial of the OX40 agonist ivuxolimab. The CDR3 loop reads CASSEVLEGTDTQYF. CDR3 bases: TGTGCCAGCAGTGAAGTACTAGAGGGCACAGATACGCAGTATTTT.